The 11 T cell receptor beta chains given below trace back to one sample, sequenced in a study of cytomegalovirus exposure and HLA in healthy donors. Primers for the PCR totalled 60 Vbeta and 13 Jbeta. Here immunoSEQ multiplex PCR was the method, and the copy in TCRdb shows in-frame clones only, minus some. Here the sample spans 100,000 to 150,000 clones, 81% being singletons. What was sequenced was PBMCs. All receptors derive from a man aged 18 to 29 in good health and CMV-seronegative.

The chain uses TRBV11-2 and TRBJ2-7; a weak D match, TRBD2 (5 bases). V was trimmed by 6 bases and J by 7 bases, leaving 16 bases between them. The CDR3 runs 13 residues. Germline lookup yields CDR1 SGHAT and CDR2 FQNNGV. The CDR3 bases are TGTGCCAGCAGTGCGTCGACGGGGTCAGAGCAGTACTTC. This encodes CASSASTGSEQYF.

The rearrangement joins TRBV28 to TRBJ1-5, with D possibly matching TRBD1 (6 bases). The CDR3 is made up of 16 amino acids. Germline V gene sequence: CDR1 MDHEN, CDR2 SYDVKM. The V end was cut by 2 bases, the J end by 4 bases, with 15 bases between. The CDR3 DNA reads TGTGCCAGCAGTTTAGGGCAAGGGGGAAGTAATCAGCCCCAGCATTTT. It translates to CASSLGQGGSNQPQHF.

Here the CDR3 DNA reads TGTGCCAGCAGCGTAGAGGGGGCAGACAGTTTTGGGGAAAAACTGTTTTTT. It yields the protein CASSVEGADSFGEKLFF. This chain connects TRBV9 to TRBJ1-4; 7 nucleotides match TRBD1. After removal of 0 bases from V and 8 bases from J, the junction contained 13 bases not matched to a gene. The germline CDR1 and CDR2 sequences are SGDLS and YYNGEE. The CDR3 is 17 residues long.

The V call is TRBV6-5, the J call TRBJ2-1; TRBD2 might be the D (6 bases). The germline V and J ends were trimmed by 6 bases and 0 bases, with 12 bases remaining between them. CDR1 is MNHEY, CDR2 SVGAGI, per germline. The CDR3 is made up of 15 amino acids. CDR3 loop: CASSSDGSSYNEQFF. CDR3 sequence (DNA): TGTGCCAGCAGCTCCGACGGGAGCTCCTACAATGAGCAGTTCTTC.

The V and J genes are TRBV9 and TRBJ2-1; 8 bases match TRBD1. The CDR3 runs 14 residues. Per the germline V gene, CDR1 is SGDLS and CDR2 is YYNGEE. V trimming: 6 bases; J trimming: 5 bases; junction bases outside the gene matches: 7. CDR3 sequence reads: CASNDRGVDNEQFF. CDR3 nucleotides: TGTGCCAGCAACGACAGGGGAGTAGACAATGAGCAGTTCTTC.

The chain recombines TRBV10-1 with TRBJ2-2; D is unresolved. Germline assignment: CDR1 WNHNN and CDR2 SYGVQD (reference sequence). The CDR3 runs to 13 residues. V lost 3 bases and J lost 4, with 6 bases in between. CDR3: CASSDRSTGELFF. The CDR3 DNA follows: TGCGCCAGCAGTGATCGGTCCACCGGGGAGCTGTTTTTT.

The J gene is TRBJ1-5, the V gene TRBV9, with D maybe TRBD1 (5 bases). Germline assignment: CDR1 SGDLS and CDR2 YYNGEE. Trimming pared 0 bases from V and 7 bases from J, leaving 11 bases between. This CDR3 contains 14 residues. The DNA of the CDR3 is TGTGCCAGCAGCGTAGGCAGGGTTGAGCAGCCCCAGCATTTT. It translates to CASSVGRVEQPQHF.

The gene calls are TRBV5-5 and TRBJ1-4; 9 nucleotides align to TRBD1. With V trimmed by 0 bases and J by 6 bases, 9 bases remained unmatched. In germline, CDR1 is SGHKS, CDR2 YYEKEE (reference sequence). The CDR3 runs to 17 residues. In DNA, the CDR3 is TGTGCCAGCAGCTTGGGTTTGCGGGGACAGGGAGATGAAAAACTGTTTTTT. Amino acid sequence: CASSLGLRGQGDEKLFF.

V and J are TRBV6-5 and TRBJ1-5; TRBD1 matches 7 bases. The V and J ends lost 6 bases and 1 base, in that order; junction bases with no gene match: 6. The CDR3 extends over 15 amino acids. Germline V CDR1 and CDR2: MNHEY, SVGAGI. CDR3 in DNA: TGTGCCAGCAGGATCAAGGGACAGAGCAATCAGCCCCAGCATTTT. Encoded protein: CASRIKGQSNQPQHF.

This chain's CDR3 is CASSPDTGSYEQYF. Written as DNA, the CDR3 is TGTGCCAGCAGTCCCGACACCGGCTCCTACGAGCAGTACTTC. This chain links TRBV27 with TRBJ2-7; D gene ambiguous. V was pared by 5 bases and J by 0 bases, with 11 bases between. CDR3 size: 14 residues. Looked up from germline, CDR1 is MNHEY and CDR2 is SMNVEV (reference sequence).

This clone is a singleton in its sample. CDR3 DNA sequence: TGTGCCAGCAGCCACGCCAGACCCGGGGAACTGTTTTTT. As protein: CASSHARPGELFF. The chain recombines TRBV14 with TRBJ1-4; D not resolved. Germline V gene sequence: CDR1 SGHDN, CDR2 FVKESK. This CDR3 has 13 amino acids. V was clipped by 3 bases and J by 12 bases, with 14 bases between them.